This T cell receptor (beta chain) stems from a study of T cells expressing NK-cell markers. As for the study in general: The authors sequenced eight donors, of whom seven were HCMV-seropositive and one was seronegative. Study findings and constraints: Once again these clonotypes came out on top in the CD3+CD56-NKG2C+ fraction of several donors. In a group of 5 or 6 donors, dominant NKG2C+ clonotypes represented roughly 1.0-8% of CD8+ T cells.

TCRdb reprocessed the 5' RACE reads and keeps a single row for each CDR3 protein, giving no DNA. Recorded for this sample: 350,000 to 450,000 distinct CDR3 sequences. Notes on this clonotype: No antigen is known for it.

The CDR3 contains 17 residues. CDR1 KGHDR and CDR2 SFDVKD come from the germline V gene. This TCR was sampled from a man aged 18-75 years in good health. The sequencing sample was made of blood T cells: a sorted CD56 or NKG2C T cell subset, CD4+ or CD8+ T cells, or bulk PBMC T cells (not recorded which). The chain links TRBV24-1 to TRBJ2-6. The CDR3 loop is CATSDVKPVSGANVLTF.